A single sample is the source of the 21 T cell receptor beta chains below, sequenced in a study of T cells in Graves' hyperthyroidism and ophthalmopathy. RNA transcripts gave rise to amplified TCR beta CDR3 regions. During a first-round RT-PCR of the TCR CDR3, the HTBI primer set was used. TCRdb called the multiplex PCR reads again in MiXCR, with one record for every CDR3 protein. The sample shows fewer than 600,000 distinct CDR3 sequences, 14% of them seen only once. Sequencing used blood. These receptors were obtained from a woman aged 40 to 50 with Graves' hyperthyroidism.

The chain uses TRBV9 and TRBJ2-5, with D unclear. V was clipped by 4 bases and J by 5 bases, with 12 bases between them. CDR3 length equals 13 residues. CDR1 is SGDLS, CDR2 YYNGEE, per germline. CDR3 sequence: CASSPQLQETQYF. Here the CDR3 DNA reads TGTGCCAGCAGCCCCCAACTCCAGGAGACCCAGTACTTC.

This clonotype was detected a few times. The J gene is TRBJ1-4, the V gene TRBV25-1; D remains unclear. Trimming took off 3 bases at V and 7 bases at J, with 12 bases between the two ends. This CDR3 comprises 14 residues. Germline V gene data show CDR1 as MGHDK and CDR2 as SYGVNS. The CDR3, as DNA: TGTGCCAGCAGTGATTCAGGCCCTGGTGAAAAACTGTTTTTT. Protein product: CASSDSGPGEKLFF. The full variable domain, its missing parts supplied by reference TRBV25-1 and TRBJ1-4, is EADIYQTPRYLVIGTGKKITLECSQTMGHDKMYWYQQDPGMELHLIHYSYGVNSTEKGDLSSESTVSRIRTEHFPLTLESARPSHTSQYLCASSDSGPGEKLFFGSGTQLSVL.

Many counts were recorded for this clonotype. This chain connects TRBV28 to TRBJ2-4, with D possibly matching TRBD2 (6 bases). The germline V and J ends were trimmed by 2 bases and 8 bases, with 16 bases remaining between them. The CDR3 runs 15 residues. The germline V gene encodes CDR1 MDHEN and CDR2 SYDVKM. The CDR3 coding sequence is TGTGCCAGCAGTTTAGGCGGGGCACGTGAAGACATTCAGTACTTC. Its protein is CASSLGGAREDIQYF.

The chain employs TRBV20-1 and TRBJ2-7; 9 bases map to TRBD2. Germline V CDR1 and CDR2: DFQATT, SNEGSKA (reference sequence). The CDR3 contains 16 residues. Trimming at V came to 6 bases and at J to 6 bases, leaving 18 bases not matched to a gene. As DNA, the CDR3 is TGCAGTGCCCCGAGACCCTTAGCGGGAGTGAGCGGCGAGCAGTACTTC. Translating it yields CSAPRPLAGVSGEQYF.

This clonotype has a count of ten or more. The chain employs TRBV7-6 and TRBJ1-1, with D perhaps matching TRBD1 (5 bases). V lost 6 bases and J 3 bases, leaving 11 bases between the germline ends. Per germline, CDR1 SGHVS and CDR2 FNYEAQ. CDR3 length: 13 amino acids. In DNA form, the CDR3 reads TGTGCCAGCAGTTGGGGGGAGGACACTGAAGCTTTCTTT. Protein: CASSWGEDTEAFF. The full variable domain, with the rest looked up from reference TRBV7-6 and TRBJ1-1, is GAGVSQSPRYKVTKRGQDVALRCDPISGHVSLYWYRQALGQGPEFLTYFNYEAQQDKSGLPNDRFSAERPEGSISTLTIQRTEQRDSAMYRCASSWGEDTEAFFGQGTRLTVV.

This clonotype has ten or more counts. The V call is TRBV27, the J call TRBJ2-1, with 7 positions matching TRBD2. Losses at the gene ends were 3 bases for V and 8 bases for J; bases not matched to a gene: 10. CDR1 MNHEY and CDR2 SMNVEV come from the germline V gene (reference sequence). The CDR3 is 15 residues long. For the CDR3, the DNA is TGTGCCAGCAGTTTCGAAGCGGGAAGGGTTTATGAGCAGTTCTTC. As protein: CASSFEAGRVYEQFF.

This clonotype occurred a few times. The V call is TRBV24-1, the J call TRBJ2-3, with 9 nucleotides matching TRBD2. CDR1 and CDR2 (germline): KGHDR, SFDVKD. Trimming cost V 4 bases and J 8 bases; bases outside gene matches: 9. This CDR3 comprises 15 residues. The CDR3 sequence: CATSESGTSRGTQYF. For the CDR3, the DNA is TGTGCCACCAGTGAGTCCGGGACTAGCCGAGGTACGCAGTATTTT.

This clonotype has at least ten counts. The rearrangement uses TRBV14 and TRBJ1-1, with unresolved D. Germline V CDR1 and CDR2: SGHDN, FVKESK. Trimming took off 4 bases at V and 1 base at J, with 7 bases between the two ends. This CDR3 is built from 13 residues. CDR3 sequence: CASSRMQNTEAFF. The CDR3 coding sequence is TGTGCCAGCAGCCGAATGCAGAACACTGAAGCTTTCTTT.

The chain employs TRBV19 and TRBJ2-3; a possible D gene is TRBD1 (6 bases). Deletions cut 7 bases from V and 1 base from J, with 15 bases between. The CDR3 is made up of 15 amino acids. Per the germline V gene, CDR1 is LNHDA and CDR2 is SQIVND (reference sequence). The CDR3 sequence: CASKGNRAGTDTQYF. The CDR3 nucleotides read TGTGCCAGTAAGGGAAACAGGGCCGGCACAGATACGCAGTATTTT.

This clonotype showed up many times. The chain couples TRBV28 to TRBJ1-2; D gene unclear. With 5 bases removed from V and 1 base from J, the gap between germline ends came to 5 bases. Germline V gives CDR1 MDHEN, CDR2 SYDVKM. The CDR3 contains 12 residues. CDR3 amino acids: CASSPSNYGYTF. For the CDR3, the DNA is TGTGCCAGCAGTCCGAGTAACTATGGCTACACCTTC.

In the case of this clonotype: This may arise from a read error, as a much more abundant clone is one base away. This chain links TRBV3-1 with TRBJ1-3; unclear D gene. V was clipped by 0 bases and J by 7 bases, with 13 bases between them. The CDR3 is 15 residues long. From germline, CDR1 is LGHDT and CDR2 YNNKEL (reference sequence). The CDR3, as DNA: TGTGCCAGCAGCCAAGAGGGCGGTGGGCGGAACACCATATATTTT. This codes for CASSQEGGGRNTIYF.

This clonotype was observed many times. This chain joins TRBV12-3 or TRBV12-4 and TRBJ1-2, with 10 nucleotides matching TRBD1. The CDR3 contains 14 residues. V gave up 6 bases and J gave up 5 bases; unmatched junction bases: 6. The CDR3 reads CASRSGTGVYGYTF. CDR3 nucleotide sequence: TGTGCCAGCAGGTCCGGGACAGGGGTATATGGCTACACCTTC.

This clonotype showed up just a few times. A read error is possible here, since a much larger clone lies one base away. This chain links TRBV30 with TRBJ2-5; D is possibly TRBD2 (6 bases). CDR3 size: 14 residues. Germline CDR1 and CDR2: GTSNPN and SVGIG (reference sequence). V was shortened by 0 bases and J by 4 bases, with 12 bases between the two germline ends. CDR3 loop: CAWSVGGKRETQYF. The DNA for the CDR3 is TGTGCCTGGAGTGTAGGAGGGAAGCGAGAGACCCAGTACTTC. The variable domain in full, completed from reference TRBV30 and TRBJ2-5, reads SQTIHQWPATLVQPVGSPLSLECTVEGTSNPNLYWYRQAAGRGLQLLFYSVGIGQISSEVPQNLSASRPQDRQFILSSKKLLLSDSGFYLCAWSVGGKRETQYFGPGTRLLVL.

This clonotype was recorded at least ten times. The J gene is TRBJ2-7, the V gene TRBV28, with TRBD2 identical over 8 bases. Germline loops: CDR1 MDHEN, CDR2 SYDVKM. The CDR3 totals 15 residues. Unmatched junction bases numbered 11, after V lost 1 base and J lost 9 bases. The chain's CDR3 is CASSLFGSGVRWQYF. CDR3 nucleotides: TGTGCCAGCAGTTTATTTGGTAGCGGGGTGCGGTGGCAGTACTTC.

The gene calls are TRBV28 and TRBJ2-2; D is tentatively TRBD1 or TRBD2 (7 bases each). Trimming removed 3 bases at V and 6 bases at J, with 14 bases between. CDR3 length equals 15 residues. CDR1 is MDHEN and CDR2 is SYDVKM in the germline V gene. Here the CDR3 DNA reads TGTGCCAGCAGTTTGGGGAGGGGGCTGGCCGGGGAGCTGTTTTTT. Its translation: CASSLGRGLAGELFF.

This clonotype was picked up many times. The chain recombines TRBV3-1 with TRBJ1-1; tentatively, D is TRBD1 (6 bases). V was trimmed by 5 bases and J by 4 bases, leaving 14 bases between them. The CDR3 length is 14 residues. Germline V gives CDR1 LGHDT, CDR2 YNNKEL (reference sequence). This CDR3 reads CASSFGRDITEAFF. CDR3 sequence (DNA): TGTGCCAGCAGCTTTGGACGGGACATCACTGAAGCTTTCTTT.

This clonotype was recorded at least ten times. The CDR3 region is CASTSGNPTDTQYF. The CDR3 DNA reads TGCGCCAGCACTAGCGGGAACCCCACAGATACGCAGTATTTT. The chain employs TRBV5-1 and TRBJ2-3, with 9 positions matching TRBD2. The junction had 4 bases not matched to a gene; V was cut back by 6 bases and J by 2 bases. CDR3 length: 14 residues. Germline assignment: CDR1 SGHRS and CDR2 YFSETQ. Full variable domain (rest looked up from reference TRBV5-1 and TRBJ2-3): KAGVTQTPRYLIKTRGQQVTLSCSPISGHRSVSWYQQTPGQGLQFLFEYFSETQRNKGNFPGRFSGRQFSNSRSEMNVSTLELGDSALYLCASTSGNPTDTQYFGPGTRLTVL.

This clonotype occurred many times. The V and J genes are TRBV27 and TRBJ1-1; D gene unclear. CDR1 and CDR2 from the germline V gene are MNHEY and SMNVEV (reference sequence). V was shortened by 4 bases and J by 1 base, with 10 bases between the two germline ends. The CDR3 is made up of 14 amino acids. The CDR3 sequence: CASSSQATNTEAFF. CDR3 nucleotides: TGTGCCAGCAGTTCTCAAGCCACGAACACTGAAGCTTTCTTT.

At least ten counts were recorded for this clonotype. V usage is TRBV7-3 and J usage is TRBJ2-2; D is possibly TRBD1 or TRBD2 (6 bases each). The CDR3 length is 17 residues. CDR1 and CDR2 (germline): SGHTA, FQGTGA. With 0 bases removed from V and 0 bases from J, the gap between germline ends came to 11 bases. CDR3 in DNA: TGTGCCAGCAGCTTAACGGGGGGCAGGGCGAACACCGGGGAGCTGTTTTTT. Translated, it gives CASSLTGGRANTGELFF.

This clonotype was picked up many times. V usage is TRBV4-2 and J usage is TRBJ1-1, with D hard to call. The CDR3 is made up of 13 amino acids. The germline V gene encodes CDR1 LGHNA and CDR2 YNFKEQ. V was shortened by 0 bases and J by 8 bases, with 10 bases between the two germline ends. CDR3 in DNA: TGTGCCAGCAGCCAAGATCGCAAGAAGGAAGCTTTCTTT. Its protein is CASSQDRKKEAFF.

Many counts were recorded for this clonotype. V gene TRBV2 combines with J gene TRBJ2-2; TRBD2 agrees at 7 bases. V shed 6 bases and J 4 bases; nucleotides not matched to a gene: 8. Germline CDR1 reads SNHLY; CDR2 reads FYNNEI. The CDR3 spans 15 residues. CDR3 in DNA: TGTGCCAGCAGGCGCGGGAGTCCCCTCACCGGGGAGCTGTTTTTT. This codes for CASRRGSPLTGELFF. Variable domain in full (rest from reference TRBV2 and TRBJ2-2): EPEVTQTPSHQVTQMGQEVILRCVPISNHLYFYWYRQILGQKVEFLVSFYNNEISEKSEIFDDQFSVERPDGSNFTLKIRSTKLEDSAMYFCASRRGSPLTGELFFGEGSRLTVL.